A single sample gave rise to the 12 T cell receptor beta chains below, sequenced in a study of cytomegalovirus exposure and HLA in healthy donors. Vbeta (60) and Jbeta (13) primers were used in the PCR. Sequencing was performed with immunoSEQ multiplex PCR; in TCRdb, only in-frame clones are kept and a portion is missing. The table shows 100,000 to 150,000 clones, with approximately 15% occurring only once. Material: PBMCs. The receptor source for this set is a woman aged 18 to 35 in good health and CMV-seronegative.

In this sample, this clone turned up many times. V is TRBV6-5 and J is TRBJ1-1; the match to TRBD1 covers 7 bases. The CDR3 has 15 amino acids. Germline CDR1 reads MNHEY; CDR2 reads SVGAGI. With V trimmed by 2 bases and J by 8 bases, 11 bases remained unmatched. The CDR3 DNA sequence: TGTGCCAGCAGTTACCGTCCGACAGGGTCCCACGAAGCTTTCTTT. The encoded protein is CASSYRPTGSHEAFF.

The chain is built from TRBV5-1 and TRBJ2-5; tentatively, D is TRBD1 (6 bases). The CDR3 loop spans 13 amino acids. CDR1 and CDR2 from the germline V gene are SGHRS and YFSETQ. The V and J ends lost 4 bases and 3 bases respectively, with 10 bases between them. The CDR3, as DNA: TGCGCCAGCAGCACAGGGTTAAAAGAGACCCAGTACTTC. It specifies CASSTGLKETQYF.

In this sample, this clone turned up a few times. The gene calls are TRBV7-2 and TRBJ2-7; D remains ambiguous. Germline V lookup: CDR1 SGHTA, CDR2 FQGNSA. Trimming left V 1 base short and J 3 bases short, with 13 bases between. The CDR3 length is 15 residues. The CDR3 here is CASSLVTHTIYEQYF. The DNA of the CDR3 is TGTGCCAGCAGCTTAGTGACTCACACGATCTACGAGCAGTACTTC.

This clone was seen more than once but under ten times. The chain uses TRBV9 and TRBJ2-7, with D perhaps matching TRBD1 (5 bases). Between the trimmed V and J ends, which lost 0 bases and 5 bases, there was a span of 15 bases. CDR1 is SGDLS and CDR2 is YYNGEE in the germline V gene. CDR3 size: 15 residues. CDR3 in amino acids: CASSVGAGRSHEQYF. The CDR3 coding sequence is TGTGCCAGCAGCGTAGGGGCAGGGCGTTCCCACGAGCAGTACTTC.

This clone appeared a few times. V is TRBV28 and J is TRBJ1-6, with a weak D call TRBD1 (5 bases). The CDR3 extends over 14 amino acids. The germline gives CDR1 MDHEN, CDR2 SYDVKM. The V end lost 3 bases, the J end lost 10 bases, and 13 bases lay between the germline ends. The DNA of the CDR3 is TGTGCCAGCAGTTTTGGGGGGTATGGATCACCCCTCCACTTT. Amino acid sequence: CASSFGGYGSPLHF.

CDR3 sequence: CASSELAGANTGELFF. The CDR3 DNA reads as TGTGCCAGCAGCGAACTAGCGGGGGCGAACACCGGGGAGCTGTTTTTT. V usage is TRBV9 and J usage is TRBJ2-2; 11 bases are shared with TRBD2. CDR1 and CDR2 from the germline V gene are SGDLS and YYNGEE. V was pared by 3 bases and J by 0 bases, with 1 base of the junction left unmatched. The CDR3 consists of 16 residues. Supplemented by reference TRBV9 and TRBJ2-2, the full variable domain reads DSGVTQTPKHLITATGQRVTLRCSPRSGDLSVYWYQQSLDQGLQFLIQYYNGEERAKGNILERFSAQQFPDLHSELNLSSLELGDSALYFCASSELAGANTGELFFGEGSRLTVL.

This clone showed up just a few times. The CDR3 region has the DNA TGTGCCAGCCAAAGGACAGGGTACTACAATGAGCAGTTCTTC. It translates to CASQRTGYYNEQFF. The gene calls are TRBV27 and TRBJ2-1, with 8 bases aligning to TRBD1. Trimming at V came to 8 bases and at J to 3 bases, leaving 6 bases not matched to a gene. The germline V gene has CDR1 MNHEY and CDR2 SMNVEV (reference sequence). CDR3 length: 14 amino acids.

In this sample, this clone turned up a few times. V and J are TRBV19 and TRBJ1-5; a weak D match, TRBD1 (5 bases). The germline CDR1 and CDR2 sequences are LNHDA and SQIVND (reference sequence). V shed 5 bases and J shed 4 bases, with 15 bases lying between them. This CDR3 has 15 residues. The CDR3 sequence: CASSGGAIGNQPQHF. In DNA, the CDR3 is TGTGCCAGTAGTGGAGGGGCGATTGGGAATCAGCCCCAGCATTTT.

The chain has TRBV28 and TRBJ2-1; a possible D gene is TRBD1 (6 bases). Between the trimmed V and J ends, which lost 3 bases and 10 bases, there was a span of 13 bases. Germline CDR1 MDHEN, CDR2 SYDVKM. This CDR3 has 13 residues. The CDR3 sequence: CASSLARGREQFF. CDR3 nucleotides: TGTGCCAGCAGTTTGGCCAGGGGAAGAGAGCAGTTCTTC.

The chain joins TRBV2 to TRBJ2-3; D may be TRBD2 (7 bases). The CDR3 contains 17 residues. The germline V and J ends were trimmed by 7 bases and 4 bases, with 24 bases remaining between them. Germline CDR1 is SNHLY and CDR2 is FYNNEI. The DNA of the CDR3 is TGTGCCAGCAACAGAAGAGGGGGGGCGTATCTTGCAGATACGCAGTATTTT. Its translation is CASNRRGGAYLADTQYF.

DNA of the CDR3: TGTGCCAGCAGTTTAGCGGGGGGGAACAATGAGCAGTTCTTC. Encoded protein: CASSLAGGNNEQFF. V usage is TRBV27 and J usage is TRBJ2-1; the match to TRBD2 covers 9 bases. CDR1 and CDR2 (germline): MNHEY, SMNVEV (reference sequence). The CDR3 is 14 residues long. The junction had 1 base not matched to a gene; V was cut back by 2 bases and J by 5 bases.

This clone has only a few counts. The rearrangement links TRBV7-9 to TRBJ2-3; 9 positions match TRBD1. With 4 bases clipped from V and 6 bases from J, the junction kept 5 bases outside the gene matches. Germline lookup yields CDR1 SEHNR and CDR2 FQNEAQ (reference sequence). CDR3 size: 14 residues. CDR3 sequence reads: CASSSDRGLDTQYF. The CDR3 DNA reads TGTGCCAGCAGCTCCGACAGGGGGTTGGATACGCAGTATTTT.